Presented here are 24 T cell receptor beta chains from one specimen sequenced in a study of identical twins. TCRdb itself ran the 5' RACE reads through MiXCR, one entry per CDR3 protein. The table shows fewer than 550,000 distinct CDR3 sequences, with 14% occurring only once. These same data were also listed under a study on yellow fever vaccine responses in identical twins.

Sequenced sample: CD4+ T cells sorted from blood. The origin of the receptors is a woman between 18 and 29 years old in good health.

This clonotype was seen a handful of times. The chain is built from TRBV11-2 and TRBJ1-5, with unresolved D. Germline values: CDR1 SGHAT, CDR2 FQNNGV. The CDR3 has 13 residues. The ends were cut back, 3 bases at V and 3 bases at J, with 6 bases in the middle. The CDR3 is CASSFGLNQPQHF. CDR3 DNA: TGTGCCAGCAGCTTCGGGCTCAATCAGCCCCAGCATTTT.

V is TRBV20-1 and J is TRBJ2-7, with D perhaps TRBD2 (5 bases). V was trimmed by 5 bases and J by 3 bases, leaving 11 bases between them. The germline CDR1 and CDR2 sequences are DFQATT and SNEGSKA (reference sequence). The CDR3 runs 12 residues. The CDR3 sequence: CSASDGNYEQYF. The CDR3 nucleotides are TGCAGTGCTTCAGACGGGAACTACGAGCAGTACTTC.

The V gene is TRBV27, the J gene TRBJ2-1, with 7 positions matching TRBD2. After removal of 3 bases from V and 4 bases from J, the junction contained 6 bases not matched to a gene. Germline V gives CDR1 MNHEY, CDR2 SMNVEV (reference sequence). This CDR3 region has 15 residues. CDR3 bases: TGTGCCAGCAGTTTGGTTGGACTAGGTTACAATGAGCAGTTCTTC. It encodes CASSLVGLGYNEQFF.

The CDR3 DNA reads as TGTGCCAGCAGTTACCCCGCGGGTCTGGATACGCAGTATTTT. Its protein product is CASSYPAGLDTQYF. The V gene is TRBV6-5, the J gene TRBJ2-3; D perhaps matches TRBD2 (5 bases). Trimming removed 2 bases from V and 6 bases from J, with 12 bases in between. Germline assignment: CDR1 MNHEY and CDR2 SVGAGI. This CDR3 spans 14 amino acids.

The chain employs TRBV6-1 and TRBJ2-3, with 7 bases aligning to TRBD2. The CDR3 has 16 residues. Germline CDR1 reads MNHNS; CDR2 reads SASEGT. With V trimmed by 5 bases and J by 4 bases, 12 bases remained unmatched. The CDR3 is CASSMGGSGEADTQYF. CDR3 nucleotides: TGTGCCAGCAGTATGGGAGGGTCGGGGGAAGCAGATACGCAGTATTTT.

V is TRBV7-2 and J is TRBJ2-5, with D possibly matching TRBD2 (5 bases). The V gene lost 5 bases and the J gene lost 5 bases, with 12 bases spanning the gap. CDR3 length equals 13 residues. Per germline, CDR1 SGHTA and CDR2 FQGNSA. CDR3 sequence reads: CASSRDYRETQYF. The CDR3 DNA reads TGTGCCAGCAGCCGAGACTATCGGGAGACCCAGTACTTC.

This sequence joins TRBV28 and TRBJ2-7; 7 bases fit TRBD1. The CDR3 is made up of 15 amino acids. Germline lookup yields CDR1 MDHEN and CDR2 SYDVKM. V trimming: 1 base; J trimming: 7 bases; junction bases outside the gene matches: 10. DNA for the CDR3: TGTGCCAGCAGTTTATCGGGCAGGGGGTTGGGAGAGCAGTACTTC. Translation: CASSLSGRGLGEQYF. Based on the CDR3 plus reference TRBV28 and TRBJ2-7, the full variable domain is DVKVTQSSRYLVKRTGEKVFLECVQDMDHENMFWYRQDPGLGLRLIYFSYDVKMKEKGDIPEGYSVSREKKERFSLILESASTNQTSMYLCASSLSGRGLGEQYFGPGTRLTVT.

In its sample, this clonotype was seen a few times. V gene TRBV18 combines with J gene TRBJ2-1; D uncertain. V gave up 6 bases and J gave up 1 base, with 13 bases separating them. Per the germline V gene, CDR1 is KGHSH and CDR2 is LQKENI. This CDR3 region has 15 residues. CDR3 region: CASSPEVLSYNEQFF. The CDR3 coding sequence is TGTGCCAGCTCCCCCGAGGTGCTTTCCTACAATGAGCAGTTCTTC.

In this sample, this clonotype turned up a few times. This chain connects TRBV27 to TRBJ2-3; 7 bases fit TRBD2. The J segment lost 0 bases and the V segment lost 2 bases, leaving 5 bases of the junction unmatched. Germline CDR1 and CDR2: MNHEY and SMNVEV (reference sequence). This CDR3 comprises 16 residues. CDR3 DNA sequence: TGTGCCAGCAGTTTAGGGTGGGGGGGTAGCACAGATACGCAGTATTTT. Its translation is CASSLGWGGSTDTQYF.

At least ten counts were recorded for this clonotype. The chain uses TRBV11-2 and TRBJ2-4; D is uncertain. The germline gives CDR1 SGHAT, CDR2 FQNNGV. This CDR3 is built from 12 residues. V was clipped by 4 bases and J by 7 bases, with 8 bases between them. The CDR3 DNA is TGTGCCAGCAGCTCCCCTAGGAACATTCAGTACTTC. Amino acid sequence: CASSSPRNIQYF.

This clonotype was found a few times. CDR3 nucleotide sequence: TGTGCCAGCAGCCAAGATCCGGTTGTAGCTTTCTTT. This translates into CASSQDPVVAFF. The chain joins TRBV4-2 to TRBJ1-1, with D hard to call. V was trimmed by 0 bases and J by 10 bases, leaving 9 bases between them. Germline V gives CDR1 LGHNA, CDR2 YNFKEQ. This CDR3 is built from 12 residues.

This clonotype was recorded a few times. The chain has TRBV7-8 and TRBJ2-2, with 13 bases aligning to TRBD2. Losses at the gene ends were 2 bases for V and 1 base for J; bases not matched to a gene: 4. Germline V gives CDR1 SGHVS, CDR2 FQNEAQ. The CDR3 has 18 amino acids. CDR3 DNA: TGTGCCAGCAGCTTAACAGGACTAGCGGGAGTGAACACCGGGGAGCTGTTTTTT. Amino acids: CASSLTGLAGVNTGELFF.

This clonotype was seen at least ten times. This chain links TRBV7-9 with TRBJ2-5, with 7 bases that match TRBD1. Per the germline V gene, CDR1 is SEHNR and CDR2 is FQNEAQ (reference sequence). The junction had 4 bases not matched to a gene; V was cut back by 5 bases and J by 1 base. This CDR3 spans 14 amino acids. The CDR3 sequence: CASSNRDSQETQYF. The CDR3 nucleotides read TGTGCCAGCAGCAACCGGGACAGCCAAGAGACCCAGTACTTC.

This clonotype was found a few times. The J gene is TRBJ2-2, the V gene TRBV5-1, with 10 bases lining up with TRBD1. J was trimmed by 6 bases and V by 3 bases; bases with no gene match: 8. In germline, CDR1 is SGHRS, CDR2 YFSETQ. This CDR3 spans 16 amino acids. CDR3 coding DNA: TGCGCCAGCAGCTCGACCGGGACAGGGGTTGCCGGGGAGCTGTTTTTT. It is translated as CASSSTGTGVAGELFF.

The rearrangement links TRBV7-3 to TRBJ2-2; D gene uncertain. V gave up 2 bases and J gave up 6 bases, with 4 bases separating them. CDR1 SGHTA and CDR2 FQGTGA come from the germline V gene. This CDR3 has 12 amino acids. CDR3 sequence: CASSLLPGELFF. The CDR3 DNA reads TGTGCCAGCAGCTTATTGCCCGGGGAGCTGTTTTTT.

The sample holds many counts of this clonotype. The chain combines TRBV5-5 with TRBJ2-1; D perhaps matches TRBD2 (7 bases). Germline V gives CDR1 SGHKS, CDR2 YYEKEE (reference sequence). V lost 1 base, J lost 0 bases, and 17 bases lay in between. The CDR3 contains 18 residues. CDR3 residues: CASSLYHLGGASYNEQFF. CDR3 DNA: TGTGCCAGCAGCTTGTACCATTTAGGGGGGGCCTCCTACAATGAGCAGTTCTTC.

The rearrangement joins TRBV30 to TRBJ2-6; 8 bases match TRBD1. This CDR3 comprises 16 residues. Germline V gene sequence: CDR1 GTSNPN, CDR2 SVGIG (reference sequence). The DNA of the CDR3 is TGTGCACATGGGACAGGCGCAAGCTCTGGGGCCAACGTCCTGACTTTC. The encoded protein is CAHGTGASSGANVLTF.

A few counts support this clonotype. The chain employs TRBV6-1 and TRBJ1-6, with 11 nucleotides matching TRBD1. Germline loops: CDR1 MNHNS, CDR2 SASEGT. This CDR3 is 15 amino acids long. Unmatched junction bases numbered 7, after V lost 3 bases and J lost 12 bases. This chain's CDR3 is CASSERGQGGLPLHF. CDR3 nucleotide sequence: TGTGCCAGCAGTGAGCGGGGACAGGGGGGTCTACCCCTCCACTTT.

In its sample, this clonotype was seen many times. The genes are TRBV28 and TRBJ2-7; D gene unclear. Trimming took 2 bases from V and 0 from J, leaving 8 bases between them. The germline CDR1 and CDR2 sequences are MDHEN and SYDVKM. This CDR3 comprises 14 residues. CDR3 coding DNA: TGTGCCAGCAGTTTAAAGACGGGCTCCTACGAGCAGTACTTC. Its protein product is CASSLKTGSYEQYF.

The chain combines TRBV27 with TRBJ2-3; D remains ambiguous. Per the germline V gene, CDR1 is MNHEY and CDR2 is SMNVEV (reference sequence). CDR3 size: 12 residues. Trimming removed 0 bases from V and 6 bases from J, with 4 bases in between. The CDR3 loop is CASSLSPDTQYF. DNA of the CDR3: TGTGCCAGCAGTTTATCGCCCGATACGCAGTATTTT.

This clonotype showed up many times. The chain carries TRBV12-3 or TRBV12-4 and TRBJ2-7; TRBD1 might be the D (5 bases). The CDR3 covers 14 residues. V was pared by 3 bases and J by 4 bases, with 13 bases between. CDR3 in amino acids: CASSFSGSGYEQYF. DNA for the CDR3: TGTGCCAGCAGTTTTTCAGGGTCGGGTTACGAGCAGTACTTC.

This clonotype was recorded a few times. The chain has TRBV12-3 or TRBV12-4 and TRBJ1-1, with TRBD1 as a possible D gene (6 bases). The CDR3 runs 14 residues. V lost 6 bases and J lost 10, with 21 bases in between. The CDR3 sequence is CASSYPGTPARAFF. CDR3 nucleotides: TGTGCCAGCAGCTACCCGGGGACACCCGCCAGAGCTTTCTTT.

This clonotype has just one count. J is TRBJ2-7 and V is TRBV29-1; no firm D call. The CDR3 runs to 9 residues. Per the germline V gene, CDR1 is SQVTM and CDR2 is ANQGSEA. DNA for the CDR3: TGCATCCCCGCTTGGGAGCAGTACTTC. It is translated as CIPAWEQYF.

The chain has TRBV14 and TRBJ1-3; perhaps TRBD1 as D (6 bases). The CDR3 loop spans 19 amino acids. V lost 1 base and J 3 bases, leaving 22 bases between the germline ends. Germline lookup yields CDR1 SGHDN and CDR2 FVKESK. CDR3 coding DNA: TGTGCCAGCAGCCAAGCCCTAGGCCAGGGGTTTCGTTTTGGAAACACCATATATTTT. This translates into CASSQALGQGFRFGNTIYF.